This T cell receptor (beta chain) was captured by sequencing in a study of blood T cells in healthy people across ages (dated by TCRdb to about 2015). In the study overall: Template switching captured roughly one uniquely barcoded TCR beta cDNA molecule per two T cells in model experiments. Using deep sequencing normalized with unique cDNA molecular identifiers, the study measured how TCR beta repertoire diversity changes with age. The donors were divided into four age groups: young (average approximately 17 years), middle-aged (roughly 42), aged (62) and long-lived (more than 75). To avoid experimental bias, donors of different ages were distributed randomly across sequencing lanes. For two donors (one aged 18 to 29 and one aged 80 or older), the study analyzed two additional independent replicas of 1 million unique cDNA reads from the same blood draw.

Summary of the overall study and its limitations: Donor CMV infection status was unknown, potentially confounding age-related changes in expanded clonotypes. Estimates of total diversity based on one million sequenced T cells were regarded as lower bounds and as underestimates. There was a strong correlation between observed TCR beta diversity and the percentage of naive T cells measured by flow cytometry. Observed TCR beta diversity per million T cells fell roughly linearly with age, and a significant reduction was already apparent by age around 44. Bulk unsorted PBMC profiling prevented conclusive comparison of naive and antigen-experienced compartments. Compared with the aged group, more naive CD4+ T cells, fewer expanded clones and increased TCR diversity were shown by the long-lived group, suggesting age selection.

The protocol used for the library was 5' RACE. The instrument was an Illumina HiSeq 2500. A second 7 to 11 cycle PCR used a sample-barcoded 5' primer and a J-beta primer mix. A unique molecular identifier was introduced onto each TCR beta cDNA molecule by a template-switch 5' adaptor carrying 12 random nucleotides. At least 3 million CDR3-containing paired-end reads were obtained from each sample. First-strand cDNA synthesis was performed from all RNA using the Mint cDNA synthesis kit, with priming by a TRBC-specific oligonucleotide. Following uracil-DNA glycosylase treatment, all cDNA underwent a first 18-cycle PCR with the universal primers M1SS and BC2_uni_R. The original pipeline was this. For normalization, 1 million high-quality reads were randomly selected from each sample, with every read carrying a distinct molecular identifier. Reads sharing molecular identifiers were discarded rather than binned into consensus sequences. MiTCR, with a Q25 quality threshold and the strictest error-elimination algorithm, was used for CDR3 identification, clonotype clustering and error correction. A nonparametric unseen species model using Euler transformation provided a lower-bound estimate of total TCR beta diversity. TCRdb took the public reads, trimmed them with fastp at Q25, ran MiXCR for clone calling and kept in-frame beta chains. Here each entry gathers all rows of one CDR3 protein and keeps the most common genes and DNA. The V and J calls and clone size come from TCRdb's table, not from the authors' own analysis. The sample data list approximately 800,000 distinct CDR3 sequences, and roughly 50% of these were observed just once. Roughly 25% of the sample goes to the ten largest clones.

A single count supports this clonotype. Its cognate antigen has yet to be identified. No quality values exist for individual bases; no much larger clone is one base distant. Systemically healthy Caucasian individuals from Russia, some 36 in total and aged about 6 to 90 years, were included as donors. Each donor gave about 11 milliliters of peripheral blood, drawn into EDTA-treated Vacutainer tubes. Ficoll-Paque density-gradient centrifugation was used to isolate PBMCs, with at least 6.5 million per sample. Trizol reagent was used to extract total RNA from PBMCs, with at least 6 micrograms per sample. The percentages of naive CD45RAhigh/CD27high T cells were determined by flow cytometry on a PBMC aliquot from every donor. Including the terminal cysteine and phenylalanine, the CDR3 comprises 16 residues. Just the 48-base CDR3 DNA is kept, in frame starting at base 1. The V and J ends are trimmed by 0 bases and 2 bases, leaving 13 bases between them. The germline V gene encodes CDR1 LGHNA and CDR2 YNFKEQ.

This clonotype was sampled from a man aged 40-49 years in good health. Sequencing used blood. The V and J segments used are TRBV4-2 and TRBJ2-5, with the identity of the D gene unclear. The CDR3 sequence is CASSQEAVPRQETQYF. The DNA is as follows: TGTGCCAGCAGCCAAGAGGCGGTCCCCAGACAAGAGACCCAGTACTTC.